A single sample is the source of the 27 T cell receptor beta chains below, sequenced in a study of shared clonotypes between healthy human individuals. Only in-frame clones appear in the TCRdb table, and some are missing; sequencing was by immunoSEQ multiplex PCR. The sample holds some 2.3 million clones, 80% to 95% seen once. Sequenced: naive CD4+ T cells from PBMCs. Subset noted: CD45RA+ positively selected. The receptors shown here come from a man younger than 30 in good health. Some clones in this sample may be carry-over from other donors' samples.

This clone was seen just once. This chain connects TRBV5-1 to TRBJ2-7; weak D call: TRBD1 (6 bases). Germline CDR1 is SGHRS and CDR2 is YFSETQ. V gave up 0 bases and J gave up 3 bases, with 10 bases separating them. The CDR3 length is 14 residues. Here the CDR3 DNA reads TGCGCCAGCAGCTTGGGGGGGCAGTACTACGAGCAGTACTTC. It yields the protein CASSLGGQYYEQYF.

The chain joins TRBV14 to TRBJ2-1; 8 nucleotides agree with TRBD1. V lost 5 bases to trimming and J lost 8 bases; unmatched junction nucleotides: 8. This CDR3 has 14 amino acids. CDR1 and CDR2 from the germline V gene are SGHDN and FVKESK. The DNA for the CDR3 is TGTGCCAGCAGCTCTACAGGGGGGAGCGATGAGCAGTTCTTC. Its translation: CASSSTGGSDEQFF.

The chain combines TRBV5-1 with TRBJ1-1; TRBD1 agrees at 9 bases. CDR3 length: 13 amino acids. Trimming at V came to 6 bases and at J to 2 bases, leaving 2 bases not matched to a gene. The germline V gene encodes CDR1 SGHRS and CDR2 YFSETQ. As DNA, the CDR3 is TGCGCCAGCATGGACAGGGGTAACACTGAAGCTTTCTTT. It specifies CASMDRGNTEAFF.

The chain joins TRBV5-1 to TRBJ2-1, with D perhaps TRBD2 (6 bases). This CDR3 is 16 amino acids long. Between the trimmed V and J ends, which lost 4 bases and 3 bases, there was a span of 17 bases. Germline CDR1 SGHRS, CDR2 YFSETQ. The CDR3 region is CASSPNPGAIYNEQFF. In nucleotides, the CDR3 is TGCGCCAGCAGCCCAAACCCGGGAGCGATCTACAATGAGCAGTTCTTC.

CDR3 nucleotides: TGCGCCAGCAGCCAGCCCCCCCCGGGAGCGGAGACCCAGTACTTC. Protein: CASSQPPPGAETQYF. The chain joins TRBV4-1 to TRBJ2-5; a weak D match, TRBD2 (6 bases). Germline CDR1 reads MGHRA; CDR2 reads YSYEKL. The CDR3 is made up of 15 amino acids. V was pared by 3 bases and J by 5 bases, with 16 bases between.

The rearrangement uses TRBV7-2 and TRBJ2-7; 10 bases match TRBD2. CDR1 SGHTA and CDR2 FQGNSA come from the germline V gene. Trimming removed 3 bases from V and 7 bases from J; junction bases left unmatched: 6. This CDR3 spans 14 amino acids. CDR3 loop: CASSFPGLAWEQYF. CDR3 bases: TGTGCCAGCAGCTTCCCGGGACTAGCGTGGGAGCAGTACTTC.

A single count supports this clone. The chain combines TRBV30 with TRBJ2-1; D remains ambiguous. This CDR3 spans 15 amino acids. The ends were cut back, 1 base at V and 1 base at J, with 11 bases in the middle. In germline, CDR1 is GTSNPN, CDR2 SVGIG (reference sequence). CDR3: CAWSGHSRSYNEQFF. In nucleotides, the CDR3 is TGTGCCTGGAGTGGGCATAGCCGATCCTACAATGAGCAGTTCTTC.

This chain uses TRBV15 with TRBJ1-2, with no clear D. V lost 0 bases to trimming and J lost 8 bases, with 16 bases between them. The V gene's germline CDR1 is LNHNV and CDR2 YYDKDF (reference sequence). This CDR3 region has 15 residues. The CDR3: CATSRERSGPWGYTF. The CDR3 DNA is TGTGCCACCAGCAGAGAAAGATCCGGCCCATGGGGCTACACCTTC. Full variable domain (outside the CDR3, taken from reference TRBV15 and TRBJ1-2): DAMVIQNPRYQVTQFGKPVTLSCSQTLNHNVMYWYQQKSSQAPKLLFHYYDKDFNNEADTPDNFQSRRPNTSFCFLDIRSPGLGDTAMYLCATSRERSGPWGYTFGSGTRLTVV.

The V gene is TRBV18, the J gene TRBJ2-1, with 8 bases fitting TRBD2. Germline CDR1 reads KGHSH; CDR2 reads LQKENI. Trimming removed 1 base from V and 0 bases from J; junction bases left unmatched: 2. The CDR3 consists of 16 residues. CDR3 sequence reads: CASSPLLAASYNEQFF. CDR3 DNA sequence: TGTGCCAGCTCACCACTACTAGCGGCCTCCTACAATGAGCAGTTCTTC.

The V gene is TRBV2, the J gene TRBJ1-2; unclear D gene. Trimming stripped 4 bases from V and 4 bases from J, with 16 bases between. There are 15 residues in the CDR3. Per germline, CDR1 SNHLY and CDR2 FYNNEI. The CDR3 region has the DNA TGTGCCAGCAGTGGGGGTAAGGGTGGTGGCTATGGCTACACCTTC. Translation gives CASSGGKGGGYGYTF.

This clone was found once. The chain is built from TRBV28 and TRBJ2-7; D gene uncertain. Germline assignment: CDR1 MDHEN and CDR2 SYDVKM. The CDR3 totals 15 residues. The V end lost 5 bases, the J end lost 6 bases, and 20 bases lay between the germline ends. The CDR3 region is CASSLRAGPLSEQYF. The CDR3 coding sequence is TGTGCCAGCAGTCTCCGGGCAGGCCCTCTCTCCGAGCAGTACTTC.

The chain couples TRBV18 to TRBJ2-5; no reliable D call. Trimming removed 3 bases from V and 5 bases from J, with 13 bases in between. Per germline, CDR1 KGHSH and CDR2 LQKENI. The length of the CDR3 is 14 residues. CDR3 in amino acids: CASSPERPTETQYF. The DNA for the CDR3 is TGTGCCAGCTCACCCGAGAGGCCAACGGAGACCCAGTACTTC.

This chain joins TRBV11-3 and TRBJ2-3; 14 bases are shared with TRBD2. This CDR3 is 18 amino acids long. V was clipped by 4 bases and J by 4 bases; unmatched bases: 10. The germline CDR1 and CDR2 sequences are SGHNT and YENEEA. The CDR3 DNA sequence: TGTGCCAGCAGCTCGCTACCAGGGACTAGCGGGAGTTCAGATACGCAGTATTTT. Translation gives CASSSLPGTSGSSDTQYF.

This clone appeared once. The V call is TRBV6-6, the J call TRBJ2-3, with unresolved D. V lost 6 bases and J 1 base, leaving 5 bases between the germline ends. This CDR3 contains 12 residues. Germline CDR1 MNHNY, CDR2 SVGAGI (reference sequence). The CDR3 reads CASRGRTDTQYF. The CDR3 DNA is TGTGCCAGCAGGGGTCGCACAGATACGCAGTATTTT.

The J gene is TRBJ2-1, the V gene TRBV9, with 13 bases aligning to TRBD2. The V gene end was trimmed by 3 bases and the J gene end by 7 bases; junction bases not matched to a gene: 4. Germline V gene sequence: CDR1 SGDLS, CDR2 YYNGEE. This CDR3 region has 15 residues. The CDR3 nucleotides read TGTGCCAGCAGCGCTGGGACTAGCGGGGTGAATGAGCAGTTCTTC. Protein product: CASSAGTSGVNEQFF.

This clone occurred a few times. J is TRBJ1-3 and V is TRBV5-1; no reliable D call. Germline CDR1 is SGHRS and CDR2 is YFSETQ. The CDR3 extends over 18 amino acids. Deletions cut 2 bases from V and 0 bases from J, with 18 bases between. The CDR3 region is CASSLLELGRGSGNTIYF. The DNA of the CDR3 is TGCGCCAGCAGCTTACTAGAACTCGGACGGGGCTCTGGAAACACCATATATTTT.

The chain employs TRBV7-9 and TRBJ1-1; no reliable D call. The V and J ends lost 2 bases and 10 bases respectively, with 14 bases between them. The CDR3 is made up of 13 amino acids. Germline V lookup: CDR1 SEHNR, CDR2 FQNEAQ (reference sequence). The CDR3 reads CASSLLVQVGAFF. DNA of the CDR3: TGTGCCAGCAGCTTACTCGTCCAGGTCGGAGCTTTCTTT. Supplemented by reference TRBV7-9 and TRBJ1-1, the full variable domain reads DTGVSQNPRHKITKRGQNVTFRCDPISEHNRLYWYRQTLGQGPEFLTYFQNEAQLEKSRLLSDRFSAERPKGSFSTLEIQRTEQGDSAMYLCASSLLVQVGAFFGQGTRLTVV.

This rearrangement joins TRBV6-5 to TRBJ2-2; D ambiguous. This CDR3 is built from 15 residues. The V gene lost 7 bases and the J gene lost 0 bases, with 12 bases spanning the gap. Looked up from germline, CDR1 is MNHEY and CDR2 is SVGAGI. CDR3 in DNA: TGTGCCAGCACCCACAGAGAAGCGAACACCGGGGAGCTGTTTTTT. As protein: CASTHREANTGELFF.

The table lists this clone with a count of one. The chain is built from TRBV10-2 and TRBJ2-1; D gene unclear. Germline V gene lookup returns CDR1 WSHSY and CDR2 SAAADI. V was cut by 10 bases and J by 4 bases, with 8 bases left in between. The CDR3 contains 11 residues. DNA for the CDR3: TGCGCCACCCAGGCGTACAATGAGCAGTTCTTC. Amino acids: CATQAYNEQFF.

The rearrangement joins TRBV7-3 to TRBJ1-1; TRBD1 matches 9 bases. The length of the CDR3 is 16 residues. The V and J ends lost 2 bases and 2 bases, in that order; junction bases with no gene match: 6. Germline V gene lookup returns CDR1 SGHTA and CDR2 FQGTGA. The CDR3 protein is CASSLYRTGANTEAFF. The CDR3 DNA reads as TGTGCCAGCAGCTTATACCGGACAGGGGCCAACACTGAAGCTTTCTTT.

This clone is a singleton in its sample. The chain uses TRBV18 and TRBJ2-7, with 9 bases aligning to TRBD1. Unmatched junction bases numbered 9, after V lost 5 bases and J lost 7 bases. This CDR3 is 14 amino acids long. The germline CDR1 and CDR2 sequences are KGHSH and LQKENI. CDR3 nucleotides: TGTGCCAGCTCAAGGGGGACAGGGTCTACAGAGCAGTACTTC. Encoded protein: CASSRGTGSTEQYF.

This rearrangement joins TRBV7-2 to TRBJ2-7; 10 bases align to TRBD2. CDR1 is SGHTA, CDR2 FQGNSA, per germline. The ends lost 6 bases at V and 0 bases at J; junction bases unmatched: 8. CDR3 length equals 16 residues. In DNA form, the CDR3 reads TGTGCCAGCAGGCATACTAGCGGGATCCTCTCCTACGAGCAGTACTTC. Translated: CASRHTSGILSYEQYF.

The V and J genes are TRBV7-3 and TRBJ2-3; D not certain. Germline V gene lookup returns CDR1 SGHTA and CDR2 FQGTGA. The CDR3 consists of 13 residues. The V end lost 1 base, the J end lost 9 bases, and 11 bases lay between the germline ends. This CDR3 is CASSLNWKGTQYF. CDR3 DNA sequence: TGTGCCAGCAGCTTAAATTGGAAAGGCACGCAGTATTTT.

The chain uses TRBV30 and TRBJ2-5; 10 bases align to TRBD1. V shed 5 bases, J shed 5 bases, and the junction held 2 bases outside the gene matches. The germline gives CDR1 GTSNPN, CDR2 SVGIG (reference sequence). The CDR3 length is 12 residues. This CDR3 reads CAWDRGPETQYF. The DNA of the CDR3 is TGTGCCTGGGACAGGGGGCCGGAGACCCAGTACTTC.

The J gene is TRBJ1-6, the V gene TRBV25-1, with D perhaps matching TRBD1 (6 bases). The germline V gene has CDR1 MGHDK and CDR2 SYGVNS. CDR3 length: 15 amino acids. The V gene lost 6 bases and the J gene lost 6 bases, with 15 bases spanning the gap. In DNA form, the CDR3 reads TGTGCCAGCAGCGTAGGTGACAGGATTAATTCACCCCTCCACTTT. Its protein product is CASSVGDRINSPLHF.

As for this clone: Other DNA sequences in the sample encode the same CDR3. J is TRBJ1-5 and V is TRBV28; D not certain. Trimming removed 3 bases from V and 0 bases from J, with 9 bases in between. Germline CDR1 reads MDHEN; CDR2 reads SYDVKM. The CDR3 runs to 15 residues. CDR3 protein: CASSFRGYSNQPQHF. The CDR3 region has the DNA TGTGCCAGCAGTTTCCGTGGATATAGCAATCAGCCCCAGCATTTT.

The genes are TRBV28 and TRBJ2-2, with 8 nucleotides matching TRBD1. This CDR3 has 16 residues. Germline CDR1 is MDHEN and CDR2 is SYDVKM. The V segment lost 10 bases and the J segment 1 base; nucleotides outside the gene matches: 11. CDR3 loop: CATQTGGTGNTGELFF. As DNA, the CDR3 is TGTGCCACTCAAACGGGCGGGACAGGGAACACCGGGGAGCTGTTTTTT.